These 9 T cell receptor beta chains were sequenced from one sample in a study of molecular identifiers for immune sequencing clone quantification. One entry per CDR3 protein, called by TCRdb with MiXCR from the PCR reads. Of around 320,000 distinct CDR3 sequences in the sample, roughly a quarter are singletons; the top ten hold about 0.7%. Material: naive CD8+ T cells from blood, with Jurkat cell RNA spiked in. Subset noted: FACS-sorted CD8+CD4-CCR7+CD45RA+ naive T cells. These receptors originate from a human donor in good health. Some libraries in this study had Jurkat cell RNA spiked in.

This clonotype turned up a few times. This chain joins TRBV6-1 and TRBJ2-4; 9 bases match TRBD1. This CDR3 region has 17 residues. CDR1 MNHNS and CDR2 SASEGT come from the germline V gene. V was clipped by 5 bases and J by 1 base; unmatched bases: 9. The CDR3 DNA sequence: TGTGCCAGCAGTTCACGAGGACAGGGGTTGGCCAAAAACATTCAGTACTTC. Its protein product is CASSSRGQGLAKNIQYF.

This chain joins TRBV27 and TRBJ2-1; 16 bases are a match to TRBD2. The CDR3 extends over 16 amino acids. V lost 4 bases and J lost 9; bases outside the gene matches: 6. Germline V lookup: CDR1 MNHEY, CDR2 SMNVEV (reference sequence). The CDR3 spells CASSWGTSGRVGEQFF. DNA of the CDR3: TGTGCCAGCAGTTGGGGGACTAGCGGGAGGGTAGGTGAGCAGTTCTTC.

This clonotype was seen more than once but under ten times. The chain links TRBV14 to TRBJ2-7; D is ambiguous. Trimming shortened V by 1 base and J by 8 bases, and 9 bases separated the two germline ends. The CDR3 length is 12 residues. Germline V gene data show CDR1 as SGHDN and CDR2 as FVKESK. The CDR3 bases are TGTGCCAGCAGCCAAGTGGTTGGGCAGCAGTACTTC. Its translation: CASSQVVGQQYF.

Notes on this clonotype: At one end the junction does not follow the germline gene, possibly because of a read error. The rearrangement uses TRBV20-1 and TRBJ2-2; 9 bases agree with TRBD2. The V gene's germline CDR1 is DFQATT and CDR2 SNEGSKA (reference sequence). This CDR3 contains 17 residues. CDR3 in DNA: TGCAGTGCTAGAGATAGCCTAGCGGGACCGAACACCGGGGGGCTGTTTTTT. Encoded protein: CSARDSLAGPNTGGLFF.

Of note for this clonotype: A much larger clone lies a single base off, so this may be a read error. The chain combines TRBV9 with TRBJ2-2; D unresolved. Per the germline V gene, CDR1 is SGDLS and CDR2 is YYNGEE. The CDR3 runs to 12 residues. CDR3 bases: TGTGCCAGCAGCGTGAACACCAGGGAGCTGTTTTTT. Its protein is CASSVNTRELFF.

As regards this clonotype: Germline is not matched at one junction end, which may reflect a read error. CDR3 residues: CASSPIRGSSYKQYF. The CDR3 bases are TGTGCCAGCAGCCCGATCCGGGGGAGCTCCTACAAGCAGTACTTC. The V call is TRBV14, the J call TRBJ2-7; D is possibly TRBD2 (6 bases). The CDR3 extends over 15 amino acids. CDR1 SGHDN and CDR2 FVKESK come from the germline V gene.

This clonotype was counted only a few times. This chain connects TRBV12-5 to TRBJ2-5; 7 nucleotides line up with TRBD1. Unmatched junction bases numbered 8, after V lost 0 bases and J lost 10 bases. The CDR3 extends over 14 amino acids. Germline V gene sequence: CDR1 LGHNT, CDR2 FRNRAP. The CDR3 region is CASGLVWDSCDQYF. The CDR3 DNA reads TGTGCTAGTGGTTTGGTATGGGACAGTTGTGACCAGTACTTC.

This clonotype was seen only a few times. The chain employs TRBV27 and TRBJ2-3, with TRBD2 matching over 10 bases. Germline lookup yields CDR1 MNHEY and CDR2 SMNVEV (reference sequence). V was clipped by 4 bases and J by 1 base; unmatched bases: 2. The CDR3 runs to 15 residues. The CDR3 loop reads CASSSSGRGTDTQYF. The DNA of the CDR3 is TGTGCCAGCAGTTCTAGCGGGAGAGGCACAGATACGCAGTATTTT.

This clonotype showed up just once. A much larger clone sits a single nucleotide away, making a read error possible. V is TRBV7-9 and J is TRBJ2-7; no clear D gene. CDR3 length: 14 amino acids. Germline V gene sequence: CDR1 SEHNR, CDR2 FQNEAQ (reference sequence). The CDR3 loop is CVSSLNIPNYEQYF. The CDR3, as DNA: TGTGTCAGCAGCTTAAATATCCCTAACTACGAGCAGTACTTC. Using reference TRBV7-9 and TRBJ2-7 for the parts outside the CDR3, the full variable domain is DTGVSQNPRHKITKRGQNVTFRCDPISEHNRLYWYRQTLGQGPEFLTYFQNEAQLEKSRLLSDRFSAERPKGSFSTLEIQRTEQGDSAMYLCVSSLNIPNYEQYFGPGTRLTVT.